This passage covers 26 T cell receptor beta chains from one sample sequenced in a study of OX40 agonist ivuxolimab in advanced cancers. Using immunoSEQ multiplex PCR, the repertoire was profiled, and TCRdb retains in-frame clones only, with some absent. The repertoire includes fewer than 75,000 clones, around 87% of them detected once, and roughly 4.2% sits in the top ten. The material sequenced was CD4+ or CD8+ T cells sorted from blood, taken in a trial of the OX40 agonist ivuxolimab. The source of these receptors is an adult with an advanced solid tumor such as melanoma, head and neck, liver or kidney cancer.

This rearrangement joins TRBV27 to TRBJ1-1; D may be TRBD1 (6 bases). Trimming left V 6 bases short and J 4 bases short, with 15 bases between. The CDR3 has 14 amino acids. Germline CDR1 MNHEY, CDR2 SMNVEV (reference sequence). The CDR3 DNA is TGTGCCAGCAGGCCCGGGGGGCGCCCCACTGAAGCTTTCTTT. Its translation is CASRPGGRPTEAFF.

The J gene is TRBJ1-4, the V gene TRBV6-6, with D perhaps TRBD1 (6 bases). Germline V lookup: CDR1 MNHNY, CDR2 SVGAGI (reference sequence). The length of the CDR3 is 14 residues. V was shortened by 9 bases and J by 6 bases, with 17 bases between the two germline ends. For the CDR3, the DNA is TGTGCCAGTACTAAAGGGGGAAGTTATGAAAAACTGTTTTTT. Translation: CASTKGGSYEKLFF.

The V and J genes are TRBV11-3 and TRBJ2-7, with a weak D call TRBD1 (6 bases). The CDR3 length is 14 residues. Looked up from germline, CDR1 is SGHNT and CDR2 is YENEEA. Trimming removed 5 bases at V and 1 base at J, with 12 bases between. Here the CDR3 DNA reads TGTGCCAGCAGCCCGTCGACAGGATCCTACGAGCAGTACTTC. This translates into CASSPSTGSYEQYF.

The chain has TRBV25-1 and TRBJ1-1; TRBD1 aligns across 8 bases. V was pared by 9 bases and J by 6 bases, with 6 bases of the junction left unmatched. Looked up from germline, CDR1 is MGHDK and CDR2 is SYGVNS. The CDR3 is made up of 12 amino acids. This chain's CDR3 is CASTTGVAEAFF. Here the CDR3 DNA reads TGTGCCAGTACGACAGGGGTAGCTGAAGCTTTCTTT. Combining the CDR3 with reference TRBV25-1 and TRBJ1-1 gives the whole variable domain EADIYQTPRYLVIGTGKKITLECSQTMGHDKMYWYQQDPGMELHLIHYSYGVNSTEKGDLSSESTVSRIRTEHFPLTLESARPSHTSQYLCASTTGVAEAFFGQGTRLTVV.

V is TRBV7-9 and J is TRBJ1-1, with TRBD1 identical over 7 bases. CDR1 is SEHNR and CDR2 is FQNEAQ in the germline V gene (reference sequence). The CDR3 totals 14 residues. V lost 1 base to trimming and J lost 3 bases; unmatched junction nucleotides: 2. CDR3 loop: CASSLVQGYTEAFF. DNA of the CDR3: TGTGCCAGCAGCTTAGTACAGGGGTACACTGAAGCTTTCTTT.

This rearrangement joins TRBV2 to TRBJ2-7; TRBD2 is a possible D gene (6 bases). CDR1 is SNHLY and CDR2 is FYNNEI in the germline V gene. Trimming stripped 3 bases from V and 2 bases from J, with 14 bases between. The CDR3 totals 15 residues. The chain's CDR3 is CASSERGRGPYEQYF. CDR3 in DNA: TGTGCCAGCAGTGAGCGGGGCCGAGGGCCCTACGAGCAGTACTTC.

J is TRBJ2-3 and V is TRBV7-2, with 13 bases aligning to TRBD2. The J segment lost 2 bases and the V segment lost 4 bases, leaving 6 bases of the junction unmatched. The CDR3 loop spans 17 amino acids. CDR1 and CDR2 (germline): SGHTA, FQGNSA. The chain's CDR3 is CASSSQLAGGITDTQYF. DNA of the CDR3: TGTGCCAGCAGCTCCCAACTAGCGGGGGGGATCACAGATACGCAGTATTTT.

This clone was observed a few times. The chain employs TRBV30 and TRBJ1-5, with 8 bases that match TRBD1. Germline values: CDR1 GTSNPN, CDR2 SVGIG (reference sequence). Trimming cost V 2 bases and J 6 bases; bases outside gene matches: 3. The CDR3 runs to 13 residues. The CDR3 region has the DNA TGTGCCTGGAGTCCAGGGGGCGGTCAGCCCCAGCATTTT. This encodes CAWSPGGGQPQHF. Filled out from reference TRBV30 and TRBJ1-5, the complete variable domain reads SQTIHQWPATLVQPVGSPLSLECTVEGTSNPNLYWYRQAAGRGLQLLFYSVGIGQISSEVPQNLSASRPQDRQFILSSKKLLLSDSGFYLCAWSPGGGQPQHFGDGTRLSIL.

V is TRBV7-7 and J is TRBJ1-1; TRBD1 agrees at 7 bases. This CDR3 has 14 amino acids. The V gene's germline CDR1 is SSHAT and CDR2 FNYEAQ (reference sequence). Trimming at V came to 4 bases and at J to 1 base, leaving 3 bases not matched to a gene. The CDR3 sequence: CASSSGQRNTEAFF. The CDR3 coding sequence is TGTGCCAGCAGCTCGGGACAGCGGAACACTGAAGCTTTCTTT. Using reference TRBV7-7 and TRBJ1-1 for the parts outside the CDR3, the full variable domain is GAGVSQSPRYKVTKRGQDVTLRCDPISSHATLYWYQQALGQGPEFLTYFNYEAQPDKSGLPSDRFSAERPEGSISTLTIQRTEQRDSAMYRCASSSGQRNTEAFFGQGTRLTVV.

The V call is TRBV7-3, the J call TRBJ2-7; TRBD1 agrees at 8 bases. The CDR3 runs to 13 residues. Germline trimming cut 3 bases from V and 7 bases from J; bases unmatched to any gene: 5. In germline, CDR1 is SGHTA, CDR2 FQGTGA. CDR3 nucleotides: TGTGCCAGCAGCTTCGACAGGGGTGGGGAGCAGTACTTC. The encoded protein is CASSFDRGGEQYF.

The chain links TRBV5-1 to TRBJ2-1; unclear D gene. From germline, CDR1 is SGHRS and CDR2 YFSETQ. The CDR3 runs to 13 residues. The germline V and J ends were trimmed by 0 bases and 4 bases, with 5 bases remaining between them. DNA for the CDR3: TGCGCCAGCAGCTTGGACCGTTACAATGAGCAGTTCTTC. It encodes CASSLDRYNEQFF.

This clone was detected a few times. V usage is TRBV11-2 and J usage is TRBJ2-7; D possibly uses TRBD1 or TRBD2 (6 bases each). Trimming stripped 7 bases from V and 6 bases from J, with 16 bases between. The CDR3 has 13 residues. Germline CDR1 SGHAT, CDR2 FQNNGV. The CDR3 loop reads CASKDGGRGEQYF. In nucleotides, the CDR3 is TGTGCCAGCAAGGACGGGGGCCGCGGCGAGCAGTACTTC.

The chain employs TRBV5-1 and TRBJ2-1; D gene uncertain. The germline CDR1 and CDR2 sequences are SGHRS and YFSETQ. The V end was cut by 0 bases, the J end by 6 bases, with 10 bases between. This CDR3 is built from 14 residues. In DNA, the CDR3 is TGCGCCAGCAGCTTGGGGCAGGACGTCAATGAGCAGTTCTTC. Protein sequence: CASSLGQDVNEQFF.

The chain links TRBV6-6 to TRBJ1-2; possible D gene TRBD1, 6 bases. CDR1 MNHNY and CDR2 SVGAGI come from the germline V gene (reference sequence). Trimming removed 6 bases from V and 4 bases from J, with 18 bases in between. The CDR3 runs to 15 residues. CDR3 in amino acids: CASSRSWGGGYGYTF. The CDR3 region has the DNA TGTGCCAGCAGCCGTTCGTGGGGAGGGGGCTATGGCTACACCTTC.

This chain links TRBV7-2 with TRBJ2-7, with TRBD1 as a possible D gene (5 bases). Per germline, CDR1 SGHTA and CDR2 FQGNSA. This CDR3 is 14 amino acids long. The V gene lost 1 base and the J gene lost 2 bases, with 9 bases spanning the gap. This CDR3 reads CASSLGQPTYEQYF. The DNA for the CDR3 is TGTGCCAGCAGCTTAGGACAGCCAACCTACGAGCAGTACTTC.

This clone was observed a few times. The V call is TRBV5-1, the J call TRBJ2-3; no clear D. From germline, CDR1 is SGHRS and CDR2 YFSETQ. The CDR3 extends over 15 amino acids. V lost 1 base and J lost 1, with 10 bases in between. The CDR3 here is CASSLSSSRTDTQYF. CDR3 DNA: TGCGCCAGCAGCTTGAGCAGCAGCCGCACAGATACGCAGTATTTT. Full variable domain (remainder filled in from reference TRBV5-1 and TRBJ2-3): KAGVTQTPRYLIKTRGQQVTLSCSPISGHRSVSWYQQTPGQGLQFLFEYFSETQRNKGNFPGRFSGRQFSNSRSEMNVSTLELGDSALYLCASSLSSSRTDTQYFGPGTRLTVL.

This chain uses TRBV5-1 with TRBJ2-7, with a possible D match to TRBD1 (6 bases). This CDR3 has 17 amino acids. The germline CDR1 and CDR2 sequences are SGHRS and YFSETQ. The germline V and J ends were trimmed by 0 bases and 0 bases, with 16 bases remaining between them. CDR3 region: CASSLGRTETNSYEQYF. The CDR3, as DNA: TGCGCCAGCAGCTTGGGCCGGACAGAAACCAACTCCTACGAGCAGTACTTC.

This chain links TRBV7-9 with TRBJ2-5, with a possible D match to TRBD1 (5 bases). V lost 10 bases, J lost 1 base, and 13 bases lay in between. CDR1 and CDR2 from the germline V gene are SEHNR and FQNEAQ (reference sequence). This CDR3 comprises 13 residues. The CDR3 sequence: CATFSDSQETQYF. In nucleotides, the CDR3 is TGTGCCACCTTCTCCGACAGCCAAGAGACCCAGTACTTC.

The chain has TRBV18 and TRBJ1-5; the D is unclear. This CDR3 spans 13 amino acids. Between the trimmed V and J ends, which lost 2 bases and 6 bases, there was a span of 8 bases. Looked up from germline, CDR1 is KGHSH and CDR2 is LQKENI. The CDR3 reads CASSPGGSQPQHF. The DNA of the CDR3 is TGTGCCAGCTCACCAGGTGGTAGTCAGCCCCAGCATTTT.

This clone was picked up a small number of times. The rearrangement uses TRBV27 and TRBJ1-2; D perhaps matches TRBD1 (6 bases). The ends were cut back, 8 bases at V and 7 bases at J, with 14 bases in the middle. Germline V lookup: CDR1 MNHEY, CDR2 SMNVEV (reference sequence). The CDR3 is 12 residues long. CDR3 loop: CASRNRDGGYTF. CDR3 bases: TGTGCCAGCCGCAACAGGGACGGTGGCTACACCTTC.

CDR3 loop: CAWGQQSNYGYTF. The CDR3 bases are TGTGCCTGGGGACAGCAATCTAACTATGGCTACACCTTC. The rearrangement links TRBV30 to TRBJ1-2, with D possibly being TRBD1 (6 bases). The V end lost 5 bases, the J end lost 0 bases, and 10 bases lay between the germline ends. CDR1 is GTSNPN and CDR2 is SVGIG in the germline V gene (reference sequence). The CDR3 is 13 residues long. The variable domain in full, with the rest retrieved from reference TRBV30 and TRBJ1-2, is SQTIHQWPATLVQPVGSPLSLECTVEGTSNPNLYWYRQAAGRGLQLLFYSVGIGQISSEVPQNLSASRPQDRQFILSSKKLLLSDSGFYLCAWGQQSNYGYTFGSGTRLTVV.

The J gene is TRBJ2-1, the V gene TRBV5-6, with TRBD1 identical over 9 bases. Trimming cost V 0 bases and J 7 bases; bases outside gene matches: 8. This CDR3 has 16 residues. Germline CDR1 is SGHDT and CDR2 is YYEEEE. The CDR3 spells CASSLAGQGLKNEQFF. The DNA for the CDR3 is TGTGCCAGCAGCTTGGCGGGACAGGGTTTAAAAAATGAGCAGTTCTTC.

The chain couples TRBV5-1 to TRBJ2-3; 7 bases match TRBD1. This CDR3 region has 14 residues. Germline V gene lookup returns CDR1 SGHRS and CDR2 YFSETQ. After removal of 5 bases from V and 2 bases from J, the junction contained 5 bases not matched to a gene. DNA of the CDR3: TGCGCCAGCAGTTCGACAGGGACCACAGATACGCAGTATTTT. Its translation: CASSSTGTTDTQYF.

The rearrangement uses TRBV29-1 and TRBJ1-1; 8 nucleotides match TRBD1. From germline, CDR1 is SQVTM and CDR2 ANQGSEA. With 7 bases clipped from V and 5 bases from J, the junction kept 3 bases outside the gene matches. This CDR3 is 11 amino acids long. This CDR3 is CSGGDRTEAFF. CDR3 DNA: TGCAGCGGCGGGGACAGGACTGAAGCTTTCTTT.

Turning to this clone: It is unclear where the CDR3 begins or ends on the DNA, so no DNA is shown, and the CDR3 is as TCRdb lists it. This chain uses TRBV25-1 with TRBJ2-3; TRBD2, as called in the table, went unchecked against the DNA. The CDR3 is 15 residues long, counting both termini. The germline V gene encodes CDR1 MGHDK and CDR2 SYGVNS. CDR3 sequence reads: CAISAAGASTDTQYF.

V and J are TRBV28 and TRBJ1-1, with D unclear. The V end was cut by 9 bases, the J end by 4 bases, with 15 bases between. Germline CDR1 reads MDHEN; CDR2 reads SYDVKM. The CDR3 runs 13 residues. The CDR3 here is CASLKGWGTEAFF. The CDR3 region has the DNA TGTGCCAGTTTGAAGGGCTGGGGCACTGAAGCTTTCTTT.